These T cell receptor beta chains were read from a single sample in a study of T-cell reconstitution after alpha-beta-depleted transplantation in children. Using its own MiXCR run on the PCR reads, TCRdb lists one record per CDR3 protein. The sample lists more than 550,000 distinct CDR3 sequences, roughly a tenth seen once, with about 4.2% in the top ten. Specimen: PBMCs from the stem cell graft donor, collected from the stem cell graft. The receptors stem from a human donor who donated a stem cell graft to a child with acute myeloid leukemia. Each CDR3 is given with its conserved first and last residue. Each record gives: clone size, J gene, V gene, D gene, CDR3 DNA, CDR3 protein. A D gene is named only where the DNA matches it firmly. Expanded clones are given a class, and other clones once, few, many or no size at all.

>few|TRBJ2-7|TRBV4-3|-
TGCGCCAGCAGCCTTTACCCCGACAGCTCCTACGAGCAGTACTTC
CASSLYPDSSYEQYF
>many|TRBJ2-7|TRBV28|TRBD2
TGTGCCAGCAGTGGGACTAGCGGGAGGGCATACGAGCAGTACTTC
CASSGTSGRAYEQYF
>few|TRBJ2-5|TRBV6-5|-
TGTGCCAGCAGTTCCCCCGGTCGAGGGACCCAGTACTTC
CASSSPGRGTQYF
>few|TRBJ2-3|TRBV21-1|-
TGTGCCAGCAGCACTCACACCGGGAGGGCCTACGAGGATACGCAGTATTTT
CASSTHTGRAYEDTQYF
>few|TRBJ2-7|TRBV20-1|-
TGCAGTGCTAGAGATCCGGCCCGGGGTTACGAGCAGTACTTC
CSARDPARGYEQYF
>few|TRBJ2-2|TRBV29-1|TRBD2
TGCAGCGCCTGGACTAGCGGGAGTCCCGGGGAGCTGTTTTTT
CSAWTSGSPGELFF
>many|TRBJ2-1|TRBV7-2|-
TGTGCCAGCACCAATAGGAAGGCCGACAATGAGCAGTTCTTC
CASTNRKADNEQFF
>-|TRBJ2-7|TRBV7-9|-
TGTGCCAGCAGCTTACCATTGAAGGACTACGAGCAGTACTTC
CASSLPLKDYEQYF
>-|TRBJ2-1|TRBV19|-
TGTGCCAGTAGTACTGGACAGATCAGCTCCTACAATGAGCAGTTCTTC
CASSTGQISSYNEQFF
>-|TRBJ2-7|TRBV2|TRBD2
TGTGCCGACGTAGGACTAGGCCCTTACGAGCAGTACTTC
CADVGLGPYEQYF
>-|TRBJ2-5|TRBV7-2|-
TGTGCCAGCAGCTCAGTACTAGGGGGTGTAGAGACCCAGTACTTC
CASSSVLGGVETQYF
>many|TRBJ2-5|TRBV7-9|-
TGTGCCAGCAGCCCGACGGCCCTTCCCCAGTACTTC
CASSPTALPQYF
>many|TRBJ2-6|TRBV29-1|TRBD1
TGCAGCACCCGAGGAGGGACAGGGGTTGGTGGGGCCAACGTCCTGACTTTC
CSTRGGTGVGGANVLTF
>-|TRBJ2-7|TRBV6-2/TRBV6-3|-
TGTGCCAGCAGTTACCGGGACGGATTGTCCTACGAGCAGTACTTC
CASSYRDGLSYEQYF
>few|TRBJ2-1|TRBV5-1|-
TGCGCCAGCAGCTTGTCCGACGGGAGCGCGGGCTACAATGAGCAGTTCTTC
CASSLSDGSAGYNEQFF
>-|TRBJ1-1|TRBV7-2|-
TGTGCCAGCAGCTTGAGGAGTTTGGAGACTGAAGCTTTCTTT
CASSLRSLETEAFF
>-|TRBJ2-3|TRBV18|-
TGTGCCAGCTCACCACCCGACCTTACCGATACGCAGTATTTT
CASSPPDLTDTQYF
>few|TRBJ1-5|TRBV20-1|TRBD1
TGCAGTGCTCAGGGACAGGGGGTTAATCAGCCCCAGCATTTT
CSAQGQGVNQPQHF
>-|TRBJ1-5|TRBV27|-
TGTGCCAGCAGCAGCATGACGGGGAATCAGCCCCAGCATTTT
CASSSMTGNQPQHF
>-|TRBJ2-1|TRBV29-1|-
TGCAGCGTTGAACAGGGACGCTCCTACAATGAGCAGTTCTTC
CSVEQGRSYNEQFF
>-|TRBJ2-3|TRBV7-9|-
TGTGCCAGCAGCTTAAGAATAGATTACACAGATACGCAGTATTTT
CASSLRIDYTDTQYF
>few|TRBJ2-2|TRBV5-8|-
TGTGCCAGCAGCTTTGAGCAGGGGATCGCCGGGGAGCTGTTTTTT
CASSFEQGIAGELFF
>-|TRBJ2-1|TRBV7-2|TRBD2
TGTGCCAGCAGCATCACGTTAGCGGGAGGCAATGAGCAGTTCTTC
CASSITLAGGNEQFF
>few|TRBJ2-1|TRBV5-5|-
TGTGCCAGCAGCTTGGAAGGACTTAGGTCCTACAATGAGCAGTTCTTC
CASSLEGLRSYNEQFF
>-|TRBJ2-5|TRBV20-1|-
TGCAGTGCTAGATTCGGGGGGCTGGAGACCCAGTACTTC
CSARFGGLETQYF
>-|TRBJ2-1|TRBV27|-
TGTGCCAGCCGGCCCCCCGGTCGGAGTGAGCAGTTCTTC
CASRPPGRSEQFF
>many|TRBJ2-1|TRBV5-6|TRBD2
TGTGCCAGCAGCTACCGGACTAGCGGGAGGCGAAGCTCCTACAATGAGCAGTTCTTC
CASSYRTSGRRSSYNEQFF
>-|TRBJ1-1|TRBV4-1|TRBD1
TGCGCCAGCAGCCCGGGGACAGGGGGCTTATTGGACACTGAAGCTTTCTTT
CASSPGTGGLLDTEAFF
>-|TRBJ2-1|TRBV6-5|TRBD2
TGTGCCAGCAGTTACTCGATAGGTGGGACTAGCGGGACGGATGAGCAGTTCTTC
CASSYSIGGTSGTDEQFF
>few|TRBJ2-1|TRBV20-1|TRBD2
TGCAGTGCTAGAGATACCTGGACTAGTAACGATGAGCAGTTCTTC
CSARDTWTSNDEQFF
>-|TRBJ2-1|TRBV7-9|-
TGTGCCAGCAGCTTAGGACGCGCCCGGAAAAAGCAGTTCTTC
CASSLGRARKKQFF
>many|TRBJ2-7|TRBV27|-
TGTGCCAGCAGTTTATTGGGGTCAGGCTACGAGCAGTACTTC
CASSLLGSGYEQYF
>-|TRBJ1-1|TRBV12-3/TRBV12-4|-
TGTGCCAGTACGGAGGCCCTTGAAGCTTTCTTT
CASTEALEAFF